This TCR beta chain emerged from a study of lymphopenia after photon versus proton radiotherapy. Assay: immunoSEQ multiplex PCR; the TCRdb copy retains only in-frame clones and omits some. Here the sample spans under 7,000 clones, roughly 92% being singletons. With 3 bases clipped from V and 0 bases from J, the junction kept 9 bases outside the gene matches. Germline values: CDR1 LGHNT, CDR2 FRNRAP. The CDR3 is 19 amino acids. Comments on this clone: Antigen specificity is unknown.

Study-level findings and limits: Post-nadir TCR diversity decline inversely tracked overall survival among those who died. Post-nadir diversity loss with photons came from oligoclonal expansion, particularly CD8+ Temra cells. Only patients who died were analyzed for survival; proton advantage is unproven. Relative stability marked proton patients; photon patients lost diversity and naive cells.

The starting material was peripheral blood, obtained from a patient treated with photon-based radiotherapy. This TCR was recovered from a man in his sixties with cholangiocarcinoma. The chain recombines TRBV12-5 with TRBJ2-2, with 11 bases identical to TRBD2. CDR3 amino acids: CASGFSPLAGGTNTGELFF. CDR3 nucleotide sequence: TGTGCTAGTGGTTTTTCCCCATTAGCGGGGGGGACGAACACCGGGGAGCTGTTTTTT.